These 27 T cell receptor beta chains were all obtained from the same sample, sequenced in a study of cytomegalovirus exposure and HLA in healthy donors. Some clones are missing from TCRdb's copy, which holds only in-frame ones; the method was immunoSEQ multiplex PCR. The sample holds more than 200,000 clones, 87% seen once. Sequencing was carried out using PBMCs. The receptors derive from a man between 18 and 29 years old in good health and CMV-seropositive.

The CDR3 is CASSKRTGGPYNEQFF. The CDR3 DNA sequence: TGTGCCAGCAGCAAGAGGACAGGGGGACCTTACAATGAGCAGTTCTTC. The genes are TRBV7-8 and TRBJ2-1; TRBD1 matches 10 bases. The germline V gene encodes CDR1 SGHVS and CDR2 FQNEAQ. V was clipped by 5 bases and J by 4 bases; unmatched bases: 8. This CDR3 is 16 amino acids long.

This chain links TRBV5-4 with TRBJ2-2; D is perhaps TRBD1 (6 bases). CDR1 is SGHNT and CDR2 is YYREEE in the germline V gene (reference sequence). The CDR3 extends over 17 amino acids. Trimming removed 5 bases from V and 1 base from J, with 18 bases in between. The CDR3, as DNA: TGTGCCAGCAGTTTAGCTACAGGGCGAGGGAACACCGGGGAGCTGTTTTTT. Translating gives CASSLATGRGNTGELFF.

The rearrangement uses TRBV5-1 and TRBJ1-1; D gene uncertain. Trimming left V 0 bases short and J 1 base short, with 7 bases between. Per germline, CDR1 SGHRS and CDR2 YFSETQ. The CDR3 extends over 14 amino acids. CDR3 sequence (DNA): TGCGCCAGCAGCTTGGACCCGGGGAACACTGAAGCTTTCTTT. It translates to CASSLDPGNTEAFF.

The CDR3 sequence: CASSVWNSQGKPNTEAFF. The CDR3, as DNA: TGTGCCAGCAGTGTGTGGAATTCCCAGGGCAAACCGAACACTGAAGCTTTCTTT. The chain combines TRBV2 with TRBJ1-1; possible D gene TRBD1, 5 bases. This CDR3 spans 18 amino acids. V lost 4 bases and J 1 base, leaving 22 bases between the germline ends. Germline assignment: CDR1 SNHLY and CDR2 FYNNEI.

The rearrangement joins TRBV5-4 to TRBJ1-2, with D maybe TRBD1 (5 bases). Germline CDR1 and CDR2: SGHNT and YYREEE (reference sequence). The CDR3 totals 15 residues. Trimming took off 4 bases at V and 4 bases at J, with 17 bases between the two ends. The CDR3 here is CASSGALMDVYGYTF. CDR3 DNA: TGTGCCAGCAGCGGGGCCCTGATGGATGTCTATGGCTACACCTTC.

V gene TRBV28 combines with J gene TRBJ1-2; D is unresolved. This CDR3 region has 14 residues. The germline CDR1 and CDR2 sequences are MDHEN and SYDVKM. V was clipped by 5 bases and J by 4 bases, with 14 bases between them. The CDR3 nucleotides are TGTGCCAGCAGTCTTTCACGGGGTGGCTATGGCTACACCTTC. Protein product: CASSLSRGGYGYTF.

This clone was counted once. The chain combines TRBV5-6 with TRBJ2-7; tentatively, D is TRBD1 or TRBD2 (5 bases each). V lost 3 bases to trimming and J lost 4 bases, with 14 bases between them. CDR3 length: 14 amino acids. The germline CDR1 and CDR2 sequences are SGHDT and YYEEEE. CDR3 nucleotides: TGTGCCAGCAGCTGGGGGACCTCAAGGTACGAGCAGTACTTC. It yields the protein CASSWGTSRYEQYF. Full variable domain (outside the CDR3, taken from reference TRBV5-6 and TRBJ2-7): DAGVTQSPTHLIKTRGQQVTLRCSPKSGHDTVSWYQQALGQGPQFIFQYYEEEERQRGNFPDRFSGHQFPNYSSELNVNALLLGDSALYLCASSWGTSRYEQYFGPGTRLTVT.

The CDR3 DNA follows: TGTGCCAGCAGCCCTGGGATAGCGGGCTACTACGAGCAGTACTTC. Protein sequence: CASSPGIAGYYEQYF. The chain links TRBV5-5 to TRBJ2-7, with 7 bases fitting TRBD2. Germline lookup yields CDR1 SGHKS and CDR2 YYEKEE (reference sequence). J gave up 3 bases and V 4 bases, and 10 bases lay outside the gene matches. The CDR3 spans 15 residues.

This chain uses TRBV10-3 with TRBJ2-1; 9 positions agree with TRBD2. This CDR3 comprises 14 residues. V gave up 8 bases and J gave up 3 bases; unmatched junction bases: 5. Germline CDR1 and CDR2: ENHRY and SYGVKD. The CDR3 is CAIHPSGDYNEQFF. The CDR3 region has the DNA TGTGCCATCCATCCTAGCGGGGACTACAATGAGCAGTTCTTC.

This chain uses TRBV27 with TRBJ2-7, with D uncertain. V was cut by 5 bases and J by 0 bases, with 8 bases left in between. The CDR3 extends over 13 amino acids. CDR1 MNHEY and CDR2 SMNVEV come from the germline V gene (reference sequence). This chain's CDR3 is CASSVQYSYEQYF. Written as DNA, the CDR3 is TGTGCCAGCAGTGTCCAGTACTCCTACGAGCAGTACTTC.

Of note for this clone: A much more abundant neighbour one base away suggests this may be a read error. Other DNA sequences within the sample encode an identical CDR3. V gene TRBV5-1 combines with J gene TRBJ2-5; D ambiguous. The CDR3 loop spans 11 amino acids. CDR1 and CDR2 from the germline V gene are SGHRS and YFSETQ. Trimming left V 2 bases short and J 3 bases short, with 2 bases between. In DNA, the CDR3 is TGCGCCAGCAGCTTAGAAGAGACCCAGTACTTC. It yields the protein CASSLEETQYF.

This chain uses TRBV9 with TRBJ1-3, with TRBD1 matching over 8 bases. Germline loops: CDR1 SGDLS, CDR2 YYNGEE. The trim removed 2 bases at V and 7 bases at J, leaving 11 bases unmatched. The CDR3 is 16 residues long. The CDR3 spells CASSVYGTGYYNTIYF. CDR3 DNA sequence: TGTGCCAGCAGCGTCTACGGGACAGGTTATTATAACACCATATATTTT.

The rearrangement uses TRBV19 and TRBJ1-4, with TRBD1 as a possible D gene (5 bases). V was clipped by 2 bases and J by 0 bases, with 7 bases between them. The germline V gene encodes CDR1 LNHDA and CDR2 SQIVND (reference sequence). The CDR3 extends over 15 amino acids. CDR3 in amino acids: CASSIRGATNEKLFF. The CDR3 coding sequence is TGTGCCAGTAGTATACGGGGCGCAACTAATGAAAAACTGTTTTTT.

The V call is TRBV5-1, the J call TRBJ2-7, with unresolved D. Germline assignment: CDR1 SGHRS and CDR2 YFSETQ. Trimming removed 5 bases at V and 3 bases at J, with 9 bases between. The length of the CDR3 is 12 residues. The DNA for the CDR3 is TGCGCCAGCAGGCTGGAGATCTACGAGCAGTACTTC. This codes for CASRLEIYEQYF. Supplemented by reference TRBV5-1 and TRBJ2-7, the full variable domain reads KAGVTQTPRYLIKTRGQQVTLSCSPISGHRSVSWYQQTPGQGLQFLFEYFSETQRNKGNFPGRFSGRQFSNSRSEMNVSTLELGDSALYLCASRLEIYEQYFGPGTRLTVT.

This sequence joins TRBV11-2 and TRBJ2-2, with 7 bases lining up with TRBD1. The V gene end was trimmed by 5 bases and the J gene end by 2 bases; junction bases not matched to a gene: 2. The V gene's germline CDR1 is SGHAT and CDR2 FQNNGV. This CDR3 is 14 amino acids long. The CDR3 nucleotides are TGTGCCAGCAGCCGGGACAGTAACACCGGGGAGCTGTTTTTT. Translation: CASSRDSNTGELFF.

The chain has TRBV19 and TRBJ1-1; no clear D gene. CDR3 length equals 13 residues. The germline V and J ends were trimmed by 7 bases and 0 bases, with 9 bases remaining between them. From germline, CDR1 is LNHDA and CDR2 SQIVND (reference sequence). The CDR3 region has the DNA TGTGCCAGTAACAGAAGGGTGAACACTGAAGCTTTCTTT. Amino acid sequence: CASNRRVNTEAFF.

The chain couples TRBV18 to TRBJ2-1; D ambiguous. This CDR3 spans 13 amino acids. V lost 6 bases to trimming and J lost 0 bases, with 6 bases between them. From germline, CDR1 is KGHSH and CDR2 LQKENI. The CDR3 coding sequence is TGTGCCAGCTCTTTAAGCTCCTACAATGAGCAGTTCTTC. It encodes CASSLSSYNEQFF.

The CDR3 loop is CASSLTLEETQYF. In DNA form, the CDR3 reads TGTGCCAGCAGCTTAACCCTAGAAGAGACCCAGTACTTC. The gene calls are TRBV7-3 and TRBJ2-5, with no clear D. Trimming removed 0 bases from V and 3 bases from J, with 5 bases in between. The germline V gene has CDR1 SGHTA and CDR2 FQGTGA. The CDR3 loop spans 13 amino acids.

The sample holds a few counts of this clone. The chain links TRBV10-1 to TRBJ2-7; possible D gene TRBD1, 6 bases. Germline CDR1 reads WNHNN; CDR2 reads SYGVQD (reference sequence). The V end was cut by 11 bases, the J end by 3 bases, with 23 bases between. This CDR3 spans 15 amino acids. CDR3 DNA sequence: TGCGCCCTGCCCTTCCCGGGACACACCGACTACGAGCAGTACTTC. This codes for CALPFPGHTDYEQYF.

This clone was counted once. This chain joins TRBV29-1 and TRBJ2-7; D ambiguous. The CDR3 extends over 13 amino acids. Germline V lookup: CDR1 SQVTM, CDR2 ANQGSEA. The V end was cut by 3 bases, the J end by 0 bases, with 9 bases between. The CDR3 region has the DNA TGCAGCGTTGACTTCGGATCCTCCTACGAGCAGTACTTC. This sequence encodes CSVDFGSSYEQYF.

The chain joins TRBV13 to TRBJ1-2, with 9 bases identical to TRBD1. Germline V gene lookup returns CDR1 PRHDT and CDR2 FYEKMQ (reference sequence). CDR3 length: 15 amino acids. Trimming removed 4 bases from V and 3 bases from J; junction bases left unmatched: 6. The CDR3 coding sequence is TGTGCCAGCAGCTCCCGGACAGGGGTGGACTATGGCTACACCTTC. Translation gives CASSSRTGVDYGYTF.

This chain joins TRBV27 and TRBJ2-3; no clear D gene. CDR3 size: 15 residues. Germline loops: CDR1 MNHEY, CDR2 SMNVEV (reference sequence). Trimming took 1 base from V and 4 from J, leaving 12 bases between them. CDR3 nucleotide sequence: TGTGCCAGCAGTTTATGGCTGGGCTCGGCAGATACGCAGTATTTT. This translates into CASSLWLGSADTQYF.

V and J are TRBV6-5 and TRBJ2-1, with D uncertain. The V end was cut by 0 bases, the J end by 6 bases, with 15 bases between. Germline assignment: CDR1 MNHEY and CDR2 SVGAGI. The CDR3 consists of 16 residues. CDR3 DNA sequence: TGTGCCAGCAGTTACTCAATCCGGACCCCTGTCAATGAGCAGTTCTTC. Protein: CASSYSIRTPVNEQFF.

This clone came up a few times. This chain links TRBV5-4 with TRBJ1-1, with D hard to call. Germline assignment: CDR1 SGHNT and CDR2 YYREEE (reference sequence). The V gene lost 3 bases and the J gene lost 0 bases, with 12 bases spanning the gap. The CDR3 is 15 amino acids. CDR3 sequence reads: CASSSSLGMNTEAFF. The CDR3 DNA sequence: TGTGCCAGCAGCTCCTCTCTAGGGATGAACACTGAAGCTTTCTTT.

J is TRBJ1-2 and V is TRBV6-1; tentatively, D is TRBD1 (5 bases). The germline V gene has CDR1 MNHNS and CDR2 SASEGT. The CDR3 spans 15 residues. The ends were cut back, 4 bases at V and 4 bases at J, with 16 bases in the middle. The CDR3 nucleotides are TGTGCCAGCAGTGGTCCTCCGGGACGGCTCTATGGCTACACCTTC. Its translation is CASSGPPGRLYGYTF.

The gene calls are TRBV28 and TRBJ2-1, with D perhaps TRBD1 (5 bases). Germline V CDR1 and CDR2: MDHEN, SYDVKM. Trimming took 6 bases from V and 1 from J, leaving 10 bases between them. CDR3 size: 14 residues. The CDR3 DNA reads as TGTGCCAGCAGGCTACAGGAATCCTACAATGAGCAGTTCTTC. It is translated as CASRLQESYNEQFF.

The chain couples TRBV11-2 to TRBJ2-3; no firm D call. In germline, CDR1 is SGHAT, CDR2 FQNNGV. The CDR3 consists of 16 residues. V was cut by 2 bases and J by 2 bases, with 14 bases left in between. In DNA form, the CDR3 reads TGTGCCAGCAGCTTAACCCGACTGGGGTACACAGATACGCAGTATTTT. It is translated as CASSLTRLGYTDTQYF.